These 6 T cell receptor beta chains share one sample of origin, sequenced in a study of shared clonotypes between healthy human individuals. The naive CD8 fraction comprised CD45RO-negative cells positively selected for CCR7 and excluded terminally differentiated effector memory CD45RA+ cells. The repertoire was sequenced with immunoSEQ multiplex PCR; TCRdb's copy has only in-frame clones and lacks some. The table records some 1,900,000 clones, about 95% of them present only once. The sequenced sample consisted of naive CD8+ T cells sorted from blood. These receptors all stem from a man in his late teens or twenties in good health.

In nucleotides, the CDR3 is TGTGCCAGCAGGGGACAGGGAGGGGAAAAACTGTTTTTT. The encoded protein is CASRGQGGEKLFF. The chain links TRBV2 to TRBJ1-4; TRBD1 agrees at 9 bases. CDR3 length: 13 residues. Germline values: CDR1 SNHLY, CDR2 FYNNEI. The J segment lost 8 bases and the V segment lost 6 bases, leaving 4 bases of the junction unmatched.

The CDR3, as DNA: TGTGCCAGCAGCGTAAGCGGGGGGAGCAACAATGAGCAGTTCTTC. This gives the protein CASSVSGGSNNEQFF. The V and J genes are TRBV9 and TRBJ2-1; 9 nucleotides line up with TRBD2. V trimming: 1 base; J trimming: 5 bases; junction bases outside the gene matches: 4. CDR1 is SGDLS, CDR2 YYNGEE, per germline. This CDR3 spans 15 amino acids.

The rearrangement links TRBV27 to TRBJ1-5; no clear D. The ends were cut back, 6 bases at V and 3 bases at J, with 12 bases in the middle. Germline lookup yields CDR1 MNHEY and CDR2 SMNVEV (reference sequence). The CDR3 covers 14 residues. The CDR3 sequence: CASRKGDVNQPQHF. The CDR3, as DNA: TGTGCCAGCAGGAAAGGAGATGTCAATCAGCCCCAGCATTTT.

The CDR3 sequence: CASSQESGGKVDNEQFF. The CDR3 DNA is TGCGCCAGCAGCCAAGAGTCCGGGGGAAAGGTCGACAATGAGCAGTTCTTC. The chain recombines TRBV4-3 with TRBJ2-1; a possible D gene is TRBD2 (6 bases). The germline V and J ends were trimmed by 0 bases and 5 bases, with 17 bases remaining between them. CDR1 LGHNA and CDR2 YSLEER come from the germline V gene. CDR3 length equals 17 residues.

This clone was observed once. This chain joins TRBV9 and TRBJ2-3; D remains unclear. This CDR3 region has 14 residues. Germline V gene sequence: CDR1 SGDLS, CDR2 YYNGEE. The V and J ends lost 0 bases and 2 bases respectively, with 7 bases between them. CDR3 amino acids: CASSVDGPTDTQYF. The CDR3, as DNA: TGTGCCAGCAGCGTAGATGGCCCCACAGATACGCAGTATTTT. The full variable domain, completed using reference TRBV9 and TRBJ2-3, is DSGVTQTPKHLITATGQRVTLRCSPRSGDLSVYWYQQSLDQGLQFLIQYYNGEERAKGNILERFSAQQFPDLHSELNLSSLELGDSALYFCASSVDGPTDTQYFGPGTRLTVL.

The CDR3 bases are TGTGCCAGCAGCCAAGAGTGGAACTTTAGGGGGACGGGGAGGGAGACTGAAGCTTTCTTT. It specifies CASSQEWNFRGTGRETEAFF. The V gene is TRBV4-2, the J gene TRBJ1-1; D perhaps matches TRBD1 (6 bases). The V and J ends lost 0 bases and 5 bases respectively, with 28 bases between them. Germline CDR1 is LGHNA and CDR2 is YNFKEQ. The CDR3 is 20 residues long.